This TCR beta chain comes out of a study of shared clonotypes between healthy human individuals. Libraries were prepared by immunoSEQ multiplex PCR; TCRdb keeps only in-frame clonotypes and omits some of them. The data show around 2,000,000 clones, about 95% seen once. A remark on this clone: Its antigen remains unidentified.

The naive CD8 subset, CD45RO-negative cells positively selected for CCR7, excluded terminally differentiated effector memory CD45RA+ cells. Germline V CDR1 and CDR2: WSHSY, SAAADI. V shed 2 bases and J 5 bases; nucleotides not matched to a gene: 4. The CDR3 consists of 15 residues. Study-level results: Despite large depth, sorted-subset datasets appeared incompletely sequenced.

Sequenced sample: naive CD8+ T cells sorted from blood. V and J are TRBV10-2 and TRBJ2-1; 9 bases are shared with TRBD1. This sequence originates from a man aged 18 to 30 in good health. The CDR3 loop is CASSEPGQGDNEQFF. The CDR3 DNA follows: TGCGCCAGCAGTGAGCCGGGACAGGGCGACAATGAGCAGTTCTTC.